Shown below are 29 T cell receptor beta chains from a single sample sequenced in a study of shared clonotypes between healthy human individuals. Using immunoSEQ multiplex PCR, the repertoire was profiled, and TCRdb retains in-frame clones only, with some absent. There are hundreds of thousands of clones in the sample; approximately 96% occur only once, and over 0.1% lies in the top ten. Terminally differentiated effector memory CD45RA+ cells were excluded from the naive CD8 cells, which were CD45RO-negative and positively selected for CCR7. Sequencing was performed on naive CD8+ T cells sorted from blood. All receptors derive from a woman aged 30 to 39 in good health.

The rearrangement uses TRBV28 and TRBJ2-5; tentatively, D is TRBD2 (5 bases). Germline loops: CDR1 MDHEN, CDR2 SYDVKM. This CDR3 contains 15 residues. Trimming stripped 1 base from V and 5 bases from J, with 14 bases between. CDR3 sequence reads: CASSLSARGGETQYF. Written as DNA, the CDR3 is TGTGCCAGCAGTTTATCGGCCCGGGGTGGGGAGACCCAGTACTTC.

Written as DNA, the CDR3 is TGTGCCATCAGTGACGGGACGCTAATCTCCTACGAGCAGTACTTC. It specifies CAISDGTLISYEQYF. V gene TRBV10-3 combines with J gene TRBJ2-7; D may be TRBD1 or TRBD2 (5 bases each). The CDR3 is 15 residues long. V shed 3 bases and J shed 0 bases, with 12 bases lying between them. Germline CDR1 ENHRY, CDR2 SYGVKD.

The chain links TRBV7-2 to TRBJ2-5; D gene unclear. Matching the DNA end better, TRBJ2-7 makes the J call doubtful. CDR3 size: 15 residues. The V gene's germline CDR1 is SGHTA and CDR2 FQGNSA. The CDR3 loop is CASSLESLTSYEQYF. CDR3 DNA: TGTGCCAGCAGCTTAGAAAGCCTGACCTCCTACGAGCAGTACTTC.

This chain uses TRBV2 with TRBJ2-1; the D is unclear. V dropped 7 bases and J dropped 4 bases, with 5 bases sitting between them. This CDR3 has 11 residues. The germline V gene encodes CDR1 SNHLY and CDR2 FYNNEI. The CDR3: CASNRYNEQFF. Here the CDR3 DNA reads TGTGCCAGCAATAGGTACAATGAGCAGTTCTTC.

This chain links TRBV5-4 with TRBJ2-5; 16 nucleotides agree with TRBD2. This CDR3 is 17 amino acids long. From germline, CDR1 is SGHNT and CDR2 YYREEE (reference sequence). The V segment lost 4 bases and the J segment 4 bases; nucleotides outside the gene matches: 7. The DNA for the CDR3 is TGTGCCAGCAGCGCAGGGACTAGCGGGAGGGTACGAGAGACCCAGTACTTC. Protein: CASSAGTSGRVRETQYF. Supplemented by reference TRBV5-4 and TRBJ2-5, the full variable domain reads ETGVTQSPTHLIKTRGQQVTLRCSSQSGHNTVSWYQQALGQGPQFIFQYYREEENGRGNFPPRFSGLQFPNYSSELNVNALELDDSALYLCASSAGTSGRVRETQYFGPGTRLLVL.

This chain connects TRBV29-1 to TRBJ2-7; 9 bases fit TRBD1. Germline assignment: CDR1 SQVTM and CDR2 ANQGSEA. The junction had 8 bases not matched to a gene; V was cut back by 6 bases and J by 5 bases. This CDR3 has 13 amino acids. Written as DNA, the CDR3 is TGCAGCGTGGACAGGGGTCCCCCTGACGAGCAGTACTTC. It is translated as CSVDRGPPDEQYF.

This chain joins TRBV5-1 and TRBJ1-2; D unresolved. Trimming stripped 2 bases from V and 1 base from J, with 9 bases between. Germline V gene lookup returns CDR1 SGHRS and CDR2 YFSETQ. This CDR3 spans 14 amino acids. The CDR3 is CASSFFTGNYGYTF. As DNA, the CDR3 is TGCGCCAGCAGCTTTTTTACGGGTAACTATGGCTACACCTTC.

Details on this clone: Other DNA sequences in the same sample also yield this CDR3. CDR3 DNA sequence: TGTGCCAGCAGTTTAGACAGGGGGTCCTACGAGCAGTACTTC. Its translation is CASSLDRGSYEQYF. The chain is built from TRBV28 and TRBJ2-7, with 9 bases fitting TRBD1. CDR3 size: 14 residues. CDR1 is MDHEN, CDR2 SYDVKM, per germline. The V and J ends lost 2 bases and 1 base, in that order; junction bases with no gene match: 0.

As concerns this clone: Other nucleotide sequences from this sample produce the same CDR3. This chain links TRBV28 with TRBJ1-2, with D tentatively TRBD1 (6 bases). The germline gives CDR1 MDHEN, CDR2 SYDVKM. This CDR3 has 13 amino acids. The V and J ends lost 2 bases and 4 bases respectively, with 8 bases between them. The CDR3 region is CASSLRGSYGYTF. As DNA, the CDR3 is TGTGCCAGCAGTTTAAGGGGGAGCTATGGCTACACCTTC.

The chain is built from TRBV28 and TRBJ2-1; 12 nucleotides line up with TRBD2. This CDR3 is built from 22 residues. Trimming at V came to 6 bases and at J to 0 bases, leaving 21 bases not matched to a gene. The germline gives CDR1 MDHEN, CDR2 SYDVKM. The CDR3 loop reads CASSLILRGASGRDDSYNEQFF. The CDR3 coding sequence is TGTGCCAGCAGCCTCATACTGAGGGGGGCTAGCGGGAGGGATGACTCCTACAATGAGCAGTTCTTC.

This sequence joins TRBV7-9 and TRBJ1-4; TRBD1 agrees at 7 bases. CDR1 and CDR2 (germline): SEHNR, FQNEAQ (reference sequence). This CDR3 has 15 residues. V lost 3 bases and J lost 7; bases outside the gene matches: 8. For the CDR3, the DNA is TGTGCCAGCAGCTTTCCGACAGGGACCAGTGAAAAACTGTTTTTT. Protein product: CASSFPTGTSEKLFF.

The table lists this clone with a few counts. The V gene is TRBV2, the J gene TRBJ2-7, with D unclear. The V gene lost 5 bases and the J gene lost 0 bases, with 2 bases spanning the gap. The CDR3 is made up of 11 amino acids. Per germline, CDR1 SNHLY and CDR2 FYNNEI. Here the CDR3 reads CASSISYEQYF. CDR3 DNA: TGTGCCAGCAGTATCTCCTACGAGCAGTACTTC.

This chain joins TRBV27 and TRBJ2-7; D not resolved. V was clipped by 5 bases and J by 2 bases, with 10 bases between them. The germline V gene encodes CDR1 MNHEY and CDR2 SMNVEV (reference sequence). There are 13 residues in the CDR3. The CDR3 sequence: CASSPERTYEQYF. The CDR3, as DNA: TGTGCCAGCAGTCCAGAGAGGACCTACGAGCAGTACTTC.

CDR3 sequence (DNA): TGTGCCAGCAGTTTTGAGCTGGGGGTTTGGTCCTACAATGAGCAGTTCTTC. It encodes CASSFELGVWSYNEQFF. The chain is built from TRBV5-6 and TRBJ2-1; tentatively, D is TRBD1 or TRBD2 (5 bases each). V was pared by 5 bases and J by 1 base, with 19 bases between. Germline CDR1 SGHDT, CDR2 YYEEEE. The CDR3 extends over 17 amino acids.

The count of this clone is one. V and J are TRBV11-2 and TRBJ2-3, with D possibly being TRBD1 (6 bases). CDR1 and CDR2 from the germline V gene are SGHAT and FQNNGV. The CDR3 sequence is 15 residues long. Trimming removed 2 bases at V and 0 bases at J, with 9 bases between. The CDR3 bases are TGTGCCAGCAGCTTAATACAGGGTAGCACAGATACGCAGTATTTT. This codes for CASSLIQGSTDTQYF.

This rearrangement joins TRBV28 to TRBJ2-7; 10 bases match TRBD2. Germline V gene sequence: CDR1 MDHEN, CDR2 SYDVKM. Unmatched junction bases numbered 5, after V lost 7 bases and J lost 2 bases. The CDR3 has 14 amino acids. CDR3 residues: CASTGAGGAYEQYF. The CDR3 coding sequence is TGTGCCAGCACGGGAGCGGGAGGGGCCTACGAGCAGTACTTC. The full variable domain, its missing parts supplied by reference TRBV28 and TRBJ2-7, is DVKVTQSSRYLVKRTGEKVFLECVQDMDHENMFWYRQDPGLGLRLIYFSYDVKMKEKGDIPEGYSVSREKKERFSLILESASTNQTSMYLCASTGAGGAYEQYFGPGTRLTVT.

CDR3: CASSQELTYEQYF. The CDR3 DNA is TGCGCCAGCAGCCAGGAACTAACCTACGAGCAGTACTTC. This chain joins TRBV5-1 and TRBJ2-7; D gene unclear. Per germline, CDR1 SGHRS and CDR2 YFSETQ. CDR3 size: 13 residues. V was cut by 4 bases and J by 2 bases, with 10 bases left in between.

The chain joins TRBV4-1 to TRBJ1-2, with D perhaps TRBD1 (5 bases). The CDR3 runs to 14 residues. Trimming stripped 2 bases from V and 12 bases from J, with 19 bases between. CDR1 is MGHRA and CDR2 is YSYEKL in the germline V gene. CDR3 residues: CASSQHHAGSTNTF. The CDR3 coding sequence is TGCGCCAGCAGCCAACACCACGCAGGGTCAACCAACACCTTC.

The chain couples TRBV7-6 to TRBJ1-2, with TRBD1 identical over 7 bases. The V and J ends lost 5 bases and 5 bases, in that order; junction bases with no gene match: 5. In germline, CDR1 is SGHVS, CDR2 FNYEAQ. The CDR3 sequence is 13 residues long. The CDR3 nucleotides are TGTGCCAGCAGCGCAGGGGGGCTTTATGGCTACACCTTC. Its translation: CASSAGGLYGYTF.

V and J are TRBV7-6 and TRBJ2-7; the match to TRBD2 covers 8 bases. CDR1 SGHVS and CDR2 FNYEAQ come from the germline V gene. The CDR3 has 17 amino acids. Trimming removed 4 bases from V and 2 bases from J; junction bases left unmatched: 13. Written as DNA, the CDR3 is TGTGCCAGCAGCTACGGTTATAGCGGGATAGAAACCTACGAGCAGTACTTC. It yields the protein CASSYGYSGIETYEQYF. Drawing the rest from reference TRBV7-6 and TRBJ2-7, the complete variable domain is GAGVSQSPRYKVTKRGQDVALRCDPISGHVSLYWYRQALGQGPEFLTYFNYEAQQDKSGLPNDRFSAERPEGSISTLTIQRTEQRDSAMYRCASSYGYSGIETYEQYFGPGTRLTVT.

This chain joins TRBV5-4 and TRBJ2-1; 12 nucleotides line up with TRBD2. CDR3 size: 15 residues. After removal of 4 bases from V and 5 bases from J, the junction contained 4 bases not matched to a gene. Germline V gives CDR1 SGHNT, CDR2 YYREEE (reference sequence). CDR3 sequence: CASSPTSGSNNEQFF. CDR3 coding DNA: TGTGCCAGCAGCCCGACTAGCGGGAGTAACAATGAGCAGTTCTTC.

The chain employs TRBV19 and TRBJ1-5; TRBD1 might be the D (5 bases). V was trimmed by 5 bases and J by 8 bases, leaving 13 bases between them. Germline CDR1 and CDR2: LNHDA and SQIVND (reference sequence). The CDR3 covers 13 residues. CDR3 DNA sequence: TGTGCCAGTAGTGCCGGGGCCCCAGAGCCCCAGCATTTT. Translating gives CASSAGAPEPQHF. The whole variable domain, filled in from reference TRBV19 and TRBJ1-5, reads DGGITQSPKYLFRKEGQNVTLSCEQNLNHDAMYWYRQDPGQGLRLIYYSQIVNDFQKGDIAEGYSVSREKKESFPLTVTSAQKNPTAFYLCASSAGAPEPQHFGDGTRLSIL.

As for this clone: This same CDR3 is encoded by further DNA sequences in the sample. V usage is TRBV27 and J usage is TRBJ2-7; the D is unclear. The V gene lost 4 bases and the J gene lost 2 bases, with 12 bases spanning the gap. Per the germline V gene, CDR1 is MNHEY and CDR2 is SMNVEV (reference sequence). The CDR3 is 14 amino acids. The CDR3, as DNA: TGTGCCAGCAGTTCCGGAAGACGGGCCTACGAGCAGTACTTC. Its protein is CASSSGRRAYEQYF.

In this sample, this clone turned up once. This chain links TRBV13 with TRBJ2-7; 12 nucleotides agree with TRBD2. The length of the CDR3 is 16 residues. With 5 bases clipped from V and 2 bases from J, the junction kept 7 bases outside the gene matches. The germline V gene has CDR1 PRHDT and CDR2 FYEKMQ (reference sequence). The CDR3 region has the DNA TGTGCCAGCAGCACAGGACTAGCGGGACCTACCTACGAGCAGTACTTC. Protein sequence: CASSTGLAGPTYEQYF.

CDR3 bases: TGTGCCAGCAGCTTAGAGGTCCAGGGAAGGTCCTACGAGCAGTACTTC. Translated, it gives CASSLEVQGRSYEQYF. The genes are TRBV7-6 and TRBJ2-7; tentative D call: TRBD1 (5 bases). The germline gives CDR1 SGHVS, CDR2 FNYEAQ. The CDR3 has 16 residues. V dropped 1 base and J dropped 1 base, with 14 bases sitting between them.

Here the CDR3 reads CASSISSGGTYEQYF. CDR3 nucleotide sequence: TGTGCCAGTAGTATTTCTAGCGGGGGCACCTACGAGCAGTACTTC. The chain couples TRBV19 to TRBJ2-7; 10 bases map to TRBD2. Germline-derived CDR1 and CDR2 are LNHDA and SQIVND (reference sequence). The CDR3 is made up of 15 amino acids. With V trimmed by 3 bases and J by 2 bases, 4 bases remained unmatched.

This CDR3 is CASSLGRSDTQYF. CDR3 coding DNA: TGTGCCAGCAGCCTGGGACGGTCAGATACGCAGTATTTT. The J gene is TRBJ2-3, the V gene TRBV7-7, with D tentatively TRBD1 or TRBD2 (5 bases each). The V and J ends lost 5 bases and 4 bases respectively, with 10 bases between them. This CDR3 comprises 13 residues. Germline lookup yields CDR1 SSHAT and CDR2 FNYEAQ (reference sequence).

The CDR3 DNA is TGCGCCAGCAGCCAGGAGGGGTACCTGGAAAAACTGTTTTTT. Its protein is CASSQEGYLEKLFF. The chain uses TRBV4-1 and TRBJ1-4; tentative D call: TRBD1 (5 bases). Germline V gives CDR1 MGHRA, CDR2 YSYEKL. V lost 3 bases to trimming and J lost 8 bases, with 13 bases between them. The CDR3 consists of 14 residues.

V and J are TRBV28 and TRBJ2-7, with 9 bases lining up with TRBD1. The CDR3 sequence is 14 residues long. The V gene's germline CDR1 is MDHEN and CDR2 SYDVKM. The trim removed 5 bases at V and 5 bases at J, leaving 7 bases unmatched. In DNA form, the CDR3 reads TGTGCCAGCAGTCGGCCGGGACAGGGCCACGAGCAGTACTTC. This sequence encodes CASSRPGQGHEQYF.